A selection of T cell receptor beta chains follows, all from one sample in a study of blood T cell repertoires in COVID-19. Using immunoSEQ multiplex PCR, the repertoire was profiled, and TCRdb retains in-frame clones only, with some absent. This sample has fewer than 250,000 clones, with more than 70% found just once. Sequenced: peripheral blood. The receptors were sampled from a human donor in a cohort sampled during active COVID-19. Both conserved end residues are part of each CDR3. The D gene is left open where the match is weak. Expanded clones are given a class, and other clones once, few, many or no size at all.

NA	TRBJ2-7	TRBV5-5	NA	TGTGCCAGCAACCTTCGAGGGAACGAGCAGTACTTC	CASNLRGNEQYF
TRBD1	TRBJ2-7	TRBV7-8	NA	TGTGCCAGCAACGATCCGGGACAGGGAATATACGAGCAGTACTTC	CASNDPGQGIYEQYF
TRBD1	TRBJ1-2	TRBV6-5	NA	TGTGCCAGCACCAGGACAGGGGCTAACTATGGCTACACCTTC	CASTRTGANYGYTF
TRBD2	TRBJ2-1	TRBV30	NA	TGTGCCTGGAGGACCCGGGGCGGGAGGACCTACAATGAGCAGTTCTTC	CAWRTRGGRTYNEQFF
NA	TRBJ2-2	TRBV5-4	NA	TGTGCCAGCAGCTTGGACAGGAACACCGGGGAGCTGTTTTTT	CASSLDRNTGELFF
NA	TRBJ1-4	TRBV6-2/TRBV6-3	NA	TGTGCCAGCAGTAACTTACCGGCAGGTCCAAAACTGTTTTTT	CASSNLPAGPKLFF
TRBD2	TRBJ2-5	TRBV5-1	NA	TGCGCCAGCAGCTTGGCTACCCTAGCGGGGGGACAAGAGACCCAGTACTTC	CASSLATLAGGQETQYF
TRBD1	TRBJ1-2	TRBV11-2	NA	TGTGCCAGCAGCCCGACCATGACAGGGATGGGGTATGGCTACACCTTC	CASSPTMTGMGYGYTF
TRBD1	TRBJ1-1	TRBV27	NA	TGTGCCAGCAGTTTGGGCCGGGACAGGGGTAAAGAAGCTTTCTTT	CASSLGRDRGKEAFF
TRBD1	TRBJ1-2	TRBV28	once	TGTGCCAGCAGTTACCCGACAGGGATTAACTATGGCTACACCTTC	CASSYPTGINYGYTF
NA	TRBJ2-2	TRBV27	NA	TGTGCCAGCAGTCCGGGGAAGTCCAGGGAGCTGTTTTTT	CASSPGKSRELFF